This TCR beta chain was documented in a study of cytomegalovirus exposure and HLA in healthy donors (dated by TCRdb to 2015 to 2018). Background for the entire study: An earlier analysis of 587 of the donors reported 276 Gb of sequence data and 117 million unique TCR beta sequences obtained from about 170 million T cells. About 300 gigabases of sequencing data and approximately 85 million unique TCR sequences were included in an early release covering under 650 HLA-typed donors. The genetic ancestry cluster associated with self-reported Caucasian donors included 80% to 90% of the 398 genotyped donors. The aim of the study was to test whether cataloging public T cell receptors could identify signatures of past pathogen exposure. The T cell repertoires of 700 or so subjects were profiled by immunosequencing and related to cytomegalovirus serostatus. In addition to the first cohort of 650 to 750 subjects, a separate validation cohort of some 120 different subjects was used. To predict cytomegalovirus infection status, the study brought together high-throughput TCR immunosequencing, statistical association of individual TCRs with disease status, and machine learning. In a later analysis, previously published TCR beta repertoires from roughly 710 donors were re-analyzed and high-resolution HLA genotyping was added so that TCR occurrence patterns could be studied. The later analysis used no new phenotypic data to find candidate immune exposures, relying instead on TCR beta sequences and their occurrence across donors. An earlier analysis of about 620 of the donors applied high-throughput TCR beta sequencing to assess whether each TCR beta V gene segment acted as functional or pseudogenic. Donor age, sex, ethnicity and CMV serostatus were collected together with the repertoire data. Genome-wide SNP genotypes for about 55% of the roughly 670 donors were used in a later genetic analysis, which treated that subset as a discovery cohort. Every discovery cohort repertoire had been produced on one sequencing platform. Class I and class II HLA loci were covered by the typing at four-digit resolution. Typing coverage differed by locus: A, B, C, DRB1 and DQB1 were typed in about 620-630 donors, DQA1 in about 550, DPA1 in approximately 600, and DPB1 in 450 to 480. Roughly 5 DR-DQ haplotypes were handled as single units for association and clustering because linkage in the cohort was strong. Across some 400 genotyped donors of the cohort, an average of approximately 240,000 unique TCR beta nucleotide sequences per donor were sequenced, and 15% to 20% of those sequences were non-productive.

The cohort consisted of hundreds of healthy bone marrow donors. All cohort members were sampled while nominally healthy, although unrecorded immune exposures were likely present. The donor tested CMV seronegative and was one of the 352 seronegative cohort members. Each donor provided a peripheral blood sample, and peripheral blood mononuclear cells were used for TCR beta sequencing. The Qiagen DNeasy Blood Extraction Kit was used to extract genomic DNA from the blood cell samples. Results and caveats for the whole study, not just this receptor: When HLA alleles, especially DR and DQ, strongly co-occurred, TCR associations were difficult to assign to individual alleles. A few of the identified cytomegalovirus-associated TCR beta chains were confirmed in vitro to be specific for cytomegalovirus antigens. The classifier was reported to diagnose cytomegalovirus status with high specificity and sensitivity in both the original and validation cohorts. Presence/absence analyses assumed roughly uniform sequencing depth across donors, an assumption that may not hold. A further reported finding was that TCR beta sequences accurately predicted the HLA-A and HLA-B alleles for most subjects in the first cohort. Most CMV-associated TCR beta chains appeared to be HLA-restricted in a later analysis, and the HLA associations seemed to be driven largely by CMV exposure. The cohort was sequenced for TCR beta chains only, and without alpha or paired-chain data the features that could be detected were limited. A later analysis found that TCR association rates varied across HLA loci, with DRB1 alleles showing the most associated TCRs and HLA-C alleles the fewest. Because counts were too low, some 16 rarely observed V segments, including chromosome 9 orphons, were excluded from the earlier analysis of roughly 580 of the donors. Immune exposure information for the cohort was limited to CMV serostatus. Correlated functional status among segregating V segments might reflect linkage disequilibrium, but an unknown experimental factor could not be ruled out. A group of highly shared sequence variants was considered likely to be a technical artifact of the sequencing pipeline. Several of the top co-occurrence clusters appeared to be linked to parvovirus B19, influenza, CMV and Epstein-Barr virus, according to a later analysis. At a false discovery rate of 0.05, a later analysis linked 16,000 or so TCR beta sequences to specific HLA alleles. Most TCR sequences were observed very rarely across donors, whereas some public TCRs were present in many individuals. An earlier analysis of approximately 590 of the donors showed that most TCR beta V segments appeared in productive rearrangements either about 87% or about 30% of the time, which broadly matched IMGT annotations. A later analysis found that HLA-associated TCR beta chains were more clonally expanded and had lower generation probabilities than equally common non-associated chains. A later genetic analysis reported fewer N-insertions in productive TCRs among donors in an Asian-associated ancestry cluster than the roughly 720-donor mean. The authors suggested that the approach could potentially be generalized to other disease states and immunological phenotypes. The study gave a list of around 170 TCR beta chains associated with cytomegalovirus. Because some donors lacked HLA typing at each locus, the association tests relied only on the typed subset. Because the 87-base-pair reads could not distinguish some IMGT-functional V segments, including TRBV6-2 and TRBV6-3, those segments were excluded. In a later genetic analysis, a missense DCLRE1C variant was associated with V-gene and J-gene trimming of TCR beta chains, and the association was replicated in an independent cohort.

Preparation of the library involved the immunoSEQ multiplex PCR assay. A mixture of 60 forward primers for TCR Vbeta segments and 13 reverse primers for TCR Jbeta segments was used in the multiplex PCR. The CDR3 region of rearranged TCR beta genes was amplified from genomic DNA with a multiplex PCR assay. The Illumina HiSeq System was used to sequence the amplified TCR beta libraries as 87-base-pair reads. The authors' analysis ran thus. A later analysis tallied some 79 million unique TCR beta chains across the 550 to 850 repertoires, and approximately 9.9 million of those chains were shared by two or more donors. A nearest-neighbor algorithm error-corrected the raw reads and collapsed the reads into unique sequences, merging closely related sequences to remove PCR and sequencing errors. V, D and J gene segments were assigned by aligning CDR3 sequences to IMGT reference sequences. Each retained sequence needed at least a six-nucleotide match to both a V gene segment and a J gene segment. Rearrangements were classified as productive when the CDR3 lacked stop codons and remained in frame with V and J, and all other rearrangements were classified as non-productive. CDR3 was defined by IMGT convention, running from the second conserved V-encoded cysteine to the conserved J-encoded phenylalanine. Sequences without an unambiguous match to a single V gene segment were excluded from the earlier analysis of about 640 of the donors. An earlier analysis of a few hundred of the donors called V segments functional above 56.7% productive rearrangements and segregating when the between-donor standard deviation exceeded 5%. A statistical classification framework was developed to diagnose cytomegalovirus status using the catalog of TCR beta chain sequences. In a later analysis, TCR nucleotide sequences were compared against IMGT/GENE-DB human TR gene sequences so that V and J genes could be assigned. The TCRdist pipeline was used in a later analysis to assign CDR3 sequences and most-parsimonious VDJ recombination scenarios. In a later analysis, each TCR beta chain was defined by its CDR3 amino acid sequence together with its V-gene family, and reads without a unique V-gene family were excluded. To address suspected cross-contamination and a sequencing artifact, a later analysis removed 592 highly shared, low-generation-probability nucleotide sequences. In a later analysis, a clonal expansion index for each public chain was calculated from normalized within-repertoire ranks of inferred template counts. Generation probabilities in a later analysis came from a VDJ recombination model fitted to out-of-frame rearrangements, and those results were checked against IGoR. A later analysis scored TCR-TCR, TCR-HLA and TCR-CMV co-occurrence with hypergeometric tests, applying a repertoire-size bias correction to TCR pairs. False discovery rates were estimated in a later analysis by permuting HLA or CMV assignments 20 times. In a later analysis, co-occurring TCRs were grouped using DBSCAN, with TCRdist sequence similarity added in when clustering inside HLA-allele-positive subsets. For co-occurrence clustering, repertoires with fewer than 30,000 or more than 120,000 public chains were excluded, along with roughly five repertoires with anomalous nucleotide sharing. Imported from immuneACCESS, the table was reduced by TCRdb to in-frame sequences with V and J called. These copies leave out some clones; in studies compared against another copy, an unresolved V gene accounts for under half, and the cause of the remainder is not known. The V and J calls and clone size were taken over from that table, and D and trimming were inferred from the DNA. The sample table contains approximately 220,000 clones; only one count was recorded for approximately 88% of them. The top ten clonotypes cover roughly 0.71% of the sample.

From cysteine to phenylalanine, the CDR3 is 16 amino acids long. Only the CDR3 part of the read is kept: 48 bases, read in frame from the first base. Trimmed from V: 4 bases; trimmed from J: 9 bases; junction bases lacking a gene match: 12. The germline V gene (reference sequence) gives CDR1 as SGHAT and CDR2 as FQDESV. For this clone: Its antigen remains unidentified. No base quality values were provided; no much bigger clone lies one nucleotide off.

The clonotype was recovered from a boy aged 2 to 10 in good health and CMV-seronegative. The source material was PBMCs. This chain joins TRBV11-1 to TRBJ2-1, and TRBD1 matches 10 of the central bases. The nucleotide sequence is TGTGCCAGCAGCTCCCCATCACCGGGACAGGGGAGTGAGCAGTTCTTC. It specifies CASSSPSPGQGSEQFF.